Listed here are 16 T cell receptor beta chains from one sample, sequenced in a study of T cell repertoires in cytomegalovirus infection. TCRdb recomputed calls from the reads with MiXCR, one row per CDR3 protein. The sample contains some 150,000 distinct CDR3 sequences, roughly 32% of which appear only once. For these receptors, no antigen is known. The sequencing used CD8+ T cells from cultured PBMCs, collected from culture after CMV antigen stimulation. The source is a human donor in good health (CMV status not recorded). Some clones in this sample may be carry-over from other donors' samples.

The rearrangement joins TRBV29-1 to TRBJ2-1; 10 positions agree with TRBD1. V dropped 1 base and J dropped 7; count of bases not matched to a gene: 7. The germline gives CDR1 SQVTM, CDR2 ANQGSEA. The CDR3 covers 15 residues. The CDR3 region has the DNA TGCAGCGTTGAAGGGGAGACAGGGGGCAGGAATGAGCAGTTCTTC. This translates into CSVEGETGGRNEQFF.

This chain links TRBV12-3 or TRBV12-4 with TRBJ2-3, with a weak D call TRBD1 (5 bases). CDR3 size: 12 residues. V dropped 6 bases and J dropped 6 bases, with 10 bases sitting between them. CDR3 sequence: CASRWGIDTQYF. CDR3 sequence (DNA): TGTGCCAGCAGATGGGGCATCGATACGCAGTATTTT.

This clonotype was detected only a few times. The chain couples TRBV27 to TRBJ2-3; D is uncertain. The CDR3 loop spans 13 amino acids. The germline CDR1 and CDR2 sequences are MNHEY and SMNVEV (reference sequence). The V end lost 4 bases, the J end lost 1 base, and 6 bases lay between the germline ends. The CDR3 region is CASSSSRTDTQYF. The DNA of the CDR3 is TGTGCCAGCAGTTCCTCCCGCACAGATACGCAGTATTTT.

This clonotype was seen ten or more times. The chain's CDR3 is CASSFSIRVEQFF. The CDR3 DNA follows: TGTGCCAGCAGCTTCTCCATAAGGGTTGAGCAGTTCTTC. The V and J genes are TRBV7-2 and TRBJ2-1; D call uncertain. CDR3 length: 13 amino acids. Germline CDR1 is SGHTA and CDR2 is FQGNSA. The V end lost 3 bases, the J end lost 9 bases, and 12 bases lay between the germline ends.

In its sample, this clonotype was seen a few times. This chain links TRBV19 with TRBJ1-1, with D possibly matching TRBD1 (5 bases). V was pared by 7 bases and J by 5 bases, with 11 bases between. CDR1 and CDR2 from the germline V gene are LNHDA and SQIVND (reference sequence). The CDR3 covers 12 residues. The CDR3 sequence is CASTTGITEAFF. In DNA, the CDR3 is TGTGCCAGTACTACAGGAATAACTGAAGCTTTCTTT.

The rearrangement uses TRBV7-9 and TRBJ2-3; 9 bases are shared with TRBD1. V shed 5 bases, J shed 2 bases, and the junction held 5 bases outside the gene matches. CDR1 SEHNR and CDR2 FQNEAQ come from the germline V gene (reference sequence). The CDR3 has 15 amino acids. CDR3 bases: TGTGCCAGCAGCCAAGGACAGGGGAACACAGATACGCAGTATTTT. Its protein product is CASSQGQGNTDTQYF.

This clonotype was seen only a few times. The chain employs TRBV28 and TRBJ1-2; 9 bases fit TRBD1. Germline V gene lookup returns CDR1 MDHEN and CDR2 SYDVKM. With 8 bases clipped from V and 4 bases from J, the junction kept 5 bases outside the gene matches. The CDR3 is 13 amino acids. CDR3 loop: CASLGTGSYGYTF. In nucleotides, the CDR3 is TGTGCCAGCCTGGGGACAGGGAGCTATGGCTACACCTTC.

The table lists this clonotype with a few counts. This sequence joins TRBV12-3 or TRBV12-4 and TRBJ2-7; weak D call: TRBD2 (5 bases). The CDR3 sequence is 13 residues long. Trimming took 1 base from V and 6 from J, leaving 10 bases between them. The CDR3 region is CASSLGGLREQYF. Written as DNA, the CDR3 is TGTGCCAGCAGTTTAGGAGGGTTGCGCGAGCAGTACTTC.

In this sample, this clonotype turned up a few times. The genes are TRBV7-2 and TRBJ2-7; 9 positions match TRBD1. Trimming removed 6 bases from V and 2 bases from J; junction bases left unmatched: 5. Germline V CDR1 and CDR2: SGHTA, FQGNSA. The CDR3 runs to 14 residues. The CDR3 reads CASSRTGGAYEQYF. The CDR3 DNA is TGTGCCAGCAGTCGCACAGGGGGCGCCTACGAGCAGTACTTC.

The V and J genes are TRBV12-3 or TRBV12-4 and TRBJ1-1, with D unclear. Trimming stripped 2 bases from V and 7 bases from J, with 8 bases between. The CDR3 has 12 amino acids. CDR3: CASSLSVSEAFF. Written as DNA, the CDR3 is TGTGCCAGCAGTTTAAGTGTCAGTGAAGCTTTCTTT.

In this sample, this clonotype turned up a few times. The rearrangement uses TRBV7-6 and TRBJ1-4; D unclear. The CDR3 loop spans 14 amino acids. Germline V CDR1 and CDR2: SGHVS, FNYEAQ. V was pared by 1 base and J by 6 bases, with 9 bases between. CDR3 residues: CASSLVLADEKLFF. The CDR3 DNA reads as TGTGCCAGCAGCTTAGTGTTGGCTGATGAAAAACTGTTTTTT.

The chain joins TRBV6-4 to TRBJ1-6; D remains unclear. Trimming stripped 3 bases from V and 14 bases from J, with 20 bases between. There are 15 residues in the CDR3. Germline CDR1 and CDR2: MRHNA and SNTAGT. The CDR3: CASSEVADVVGALHF. CDR3 DNA sequence: TGTGCCAGCAGTGAAGTGGCTGATGTGGTCGGGGCCCTCCACTTT.

Points on this clonotype: A much larger clone lies one base from this, so it may be a read error. The chain is built from TRBV12-3 or TRBV12-4 and TRBJ2-2, with 9 bases aligning to TRBD2. The CDR3 runs to 16 residues. With V trimmed by 6 bases and J by 9 bases, 14 bases remained unmatched. The DNA for the CDR3 is TGTGCCAGCAGACGGGGCGGTATAGCGGGGGAAAGGGAGCTGTTTTTT. Residues: CASRRGGIAGERELFF.

This clonotype was observed a handful of times. The rearrangement uses TRBV27 and TRBJ1-6; perhaps TRBD1 as D (5 bases). This CDR3 contains 15 residues. Germline CDR1 reads MNHEY; CDR2 reads SMNVEV (reference sequence). V lost 3 bases and J lost 7, with 13 bases in between. CDR3 DNA: TGTGCCAGCAGTTTCGGGGGGGGATTCAATTCACCCCTCCACTTT. This translates into CASSFGGGFNSPLHF.

This rearrangement joins TRBV27 to TRBJ2-7; D not resolved. The CDR3 is made up of 12 amino acids. Per the germline V gene, CDR1 is MNHEY and CDR2 is SMNVEV (reference sequence). The V end lost 5 bases, the J end lost 6 bases, and 11 bases lay between the germline ends. The CDR3 region is CASSTSNSEQYF. The CDR3 DNA reads TGTGCCAGCAGTACATCCAACTCCGAGCAGTACTTC.

The chain has TRBV7-9 and TRBJ2-5; D perhaps matches TRBD1 (5 bases). The CDR3 sequence is 14 residues long. V lost 5 bases to trimming and J lost 3 bases, with 13 bases between them. Looked up from germline, CDR1 is SEHNR and CDR2 is FQNEAQ (reference sequence). CDR3 residues: CASSPFKGKETQYF. DNA for the CDR3: TGTGCCAGCAGCCCATTTAAGGGGAAAGAGACCCAGTACTTC.